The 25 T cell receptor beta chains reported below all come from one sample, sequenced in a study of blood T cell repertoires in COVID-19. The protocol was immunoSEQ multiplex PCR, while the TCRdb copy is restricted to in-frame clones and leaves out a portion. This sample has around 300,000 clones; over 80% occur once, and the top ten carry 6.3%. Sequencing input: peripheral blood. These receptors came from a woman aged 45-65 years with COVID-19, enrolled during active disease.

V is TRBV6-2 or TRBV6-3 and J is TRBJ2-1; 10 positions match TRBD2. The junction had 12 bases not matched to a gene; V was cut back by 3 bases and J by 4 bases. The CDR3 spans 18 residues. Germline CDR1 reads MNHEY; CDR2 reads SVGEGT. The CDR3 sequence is CASSYKGLAGVGYNEQFF. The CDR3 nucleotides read TGTGCCAGCAGTTATAAAGGGCTAGCGGGAGTTGGATACAATGAGCAGTTCTTC.

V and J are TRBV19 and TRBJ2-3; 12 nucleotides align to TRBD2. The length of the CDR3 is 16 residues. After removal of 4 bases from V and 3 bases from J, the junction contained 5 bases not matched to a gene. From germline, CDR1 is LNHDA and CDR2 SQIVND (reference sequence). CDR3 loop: CASSRRTSGITDTQYF. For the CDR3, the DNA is TGTGCCAGTAGTAGGAGGACTAGCGGGATAACAGATACGCAGTATTTT.

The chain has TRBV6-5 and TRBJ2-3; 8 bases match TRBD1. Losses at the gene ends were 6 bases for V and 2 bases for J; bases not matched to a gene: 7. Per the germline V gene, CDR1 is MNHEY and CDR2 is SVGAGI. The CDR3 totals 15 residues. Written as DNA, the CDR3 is TGTGCCAGCAGACCCCAGGGGGCCTCCACAGATACGCAGTATTTT. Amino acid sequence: CASRPQGASTDTQYF.

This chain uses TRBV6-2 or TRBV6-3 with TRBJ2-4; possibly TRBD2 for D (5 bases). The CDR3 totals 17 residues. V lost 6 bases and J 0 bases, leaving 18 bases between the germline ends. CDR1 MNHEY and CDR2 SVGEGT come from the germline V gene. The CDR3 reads CASSRRTRGLAKNIQYF. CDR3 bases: TGTGCCAGCAGCCGCCGAACTAGAGGCTTAGCCAAAAACATTCAGTACTTC.

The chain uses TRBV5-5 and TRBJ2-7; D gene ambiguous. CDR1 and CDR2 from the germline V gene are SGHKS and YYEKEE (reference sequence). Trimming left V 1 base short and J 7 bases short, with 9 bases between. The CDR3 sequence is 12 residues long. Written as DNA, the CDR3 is TGTGCCAGCAGCTTGTTAGTGAGGGAGCAGTACTTC. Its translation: CASSLLVREQYF. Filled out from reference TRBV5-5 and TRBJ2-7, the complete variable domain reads DAGVTQSPTHLIKTRGQQVTLRCSPISGHKSVSWYQQVLGQGPQFIFQYYEKEERGRGNFPDRFSARQFPNYSSELNVNALLLGDSALYLCASSLLVREQYFGPGTRLTVT.

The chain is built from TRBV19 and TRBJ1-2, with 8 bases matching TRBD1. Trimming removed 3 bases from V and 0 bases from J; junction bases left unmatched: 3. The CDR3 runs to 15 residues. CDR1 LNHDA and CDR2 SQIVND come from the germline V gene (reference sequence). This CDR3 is CASSMDRAPNYGYTF. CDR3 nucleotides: TGTGCCAGTAGTATGGACAGGGCCCCTAACTATGGCTACACCTTC. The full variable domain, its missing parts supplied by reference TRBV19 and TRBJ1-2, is DGGITQSPKYLFRKEGQNVTLSCEQNLNHDAMYWYRQDPGQGLRLIYYSQIVNDFQKGDIAEGYSVSREKKESFPLTVTSAQKNPTAFYLCASSMDRAPNYGYTFGSGTRLTVV.

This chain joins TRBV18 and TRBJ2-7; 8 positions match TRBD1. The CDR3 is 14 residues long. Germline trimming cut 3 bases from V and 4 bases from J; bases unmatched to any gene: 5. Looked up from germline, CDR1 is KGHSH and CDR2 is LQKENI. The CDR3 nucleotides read TGTGCCAGCTCACCGACAGGGGCCTTGTACGAGCAGTACTTC. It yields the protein CASSPTGALYEQYF.

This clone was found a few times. The CDR3 DNA reads as TGTGCTAGTGGTTTGGGGGCAGGGGAGCAGTACTTC. It specifies CASGLGAGEQYF. The chain recombines TRBV12-5 with TRBJ2-7; possibly TRBD1 for D (5 bases). V lost 1 base and J 7 bases, leaving 8 bases between the germline ends. The CDR3 sequence is 12 residues long. The V gene's germline CDR1 is LGHNT and CDR2 FRNRAP.

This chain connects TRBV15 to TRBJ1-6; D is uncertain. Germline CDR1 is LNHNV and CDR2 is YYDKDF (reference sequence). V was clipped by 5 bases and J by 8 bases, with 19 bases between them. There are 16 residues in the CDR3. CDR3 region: CATSPEGRVSDSPLHF. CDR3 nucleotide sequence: TGTGCCACCAGCCCGGAGGGTAGGGTTTCGGATTCACCCCTCCACTTT. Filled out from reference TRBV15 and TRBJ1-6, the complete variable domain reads DAMVIQNPRYQVTQFGKPVTLSCSQTLNHNVMYWYQQKSSQAPKLLFHYYDKDFNNEADTPDNFQSRRPNTSFCFLDIRSPGLGDTAMYLCATSPEGRVSDSPLHFGNGTRLTVT.

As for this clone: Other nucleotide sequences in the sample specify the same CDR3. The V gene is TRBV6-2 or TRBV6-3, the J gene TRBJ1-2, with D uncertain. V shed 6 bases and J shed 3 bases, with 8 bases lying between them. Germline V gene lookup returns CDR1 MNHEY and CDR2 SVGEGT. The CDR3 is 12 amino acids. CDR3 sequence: CASSPGDYGYTF. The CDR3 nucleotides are TGTGCCAGCAGCCCCGGGGACTATGGCTACACCTTC.

CDR3 amino acids: CASSLNGRANTGELFF. The CDR3 bases are TGTGCCAGCAGCTTAAACGGGAGGGCCAACACCGGGGAGCTGTTTTTT. The chain recombines TRBV11-2 with TRBJ2-2; 8 positions agree with TRBD2. V dropped 2 bases and J dropped 2; count of bases not matched to a gene: 4. CDR3 length: 16 amino acids. Germline V CDR1 and CDR2: SGHAT, FQNNGV.

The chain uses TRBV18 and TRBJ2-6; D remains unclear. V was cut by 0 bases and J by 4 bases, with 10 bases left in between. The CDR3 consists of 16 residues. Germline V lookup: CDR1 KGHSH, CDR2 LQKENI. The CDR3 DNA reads TGTGCCAGCTCACCACCGTCCAGGCCCGGGGCCAACGTCCTGACTTTC. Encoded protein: CASSPPSRPGANVLTF.

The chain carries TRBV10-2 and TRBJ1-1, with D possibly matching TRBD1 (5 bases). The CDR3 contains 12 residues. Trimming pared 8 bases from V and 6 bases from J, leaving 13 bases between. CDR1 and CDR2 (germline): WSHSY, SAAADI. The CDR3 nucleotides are TGCGCCAGCCGCGTTGGGGGGGCTGAAGCTTTCTTT. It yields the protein CASRVGGAEAFF.

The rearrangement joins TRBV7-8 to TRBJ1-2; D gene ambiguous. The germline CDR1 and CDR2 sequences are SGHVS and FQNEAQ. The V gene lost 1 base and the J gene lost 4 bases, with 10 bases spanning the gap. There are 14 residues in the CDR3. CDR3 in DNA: TGTGCCAGCAGCTTAGATGGAGGATCCTATGGCTACACCTTC. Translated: CASSLDGGSYGYTF. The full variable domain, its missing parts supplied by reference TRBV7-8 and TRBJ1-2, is GAGVSQSPRYKVAKRGQDVALRCDPISGHVSLFWYQQALGQGPEFLTYFQNEAQLDKSGLPSDRFFAERPEGSVSTLKIQRTQQEDSAVYLCASSLDGGSYGYTFGSGTRLTVV.

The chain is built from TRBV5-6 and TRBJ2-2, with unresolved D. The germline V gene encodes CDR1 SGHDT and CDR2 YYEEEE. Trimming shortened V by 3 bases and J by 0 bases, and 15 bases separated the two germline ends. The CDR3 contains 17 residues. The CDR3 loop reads CASSSIRRGPNTGELFF. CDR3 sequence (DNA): TGTGCCAGCAGCTCGATAAGACGAGGCCCGAACACCGGGGAGCTGTTTTTT.

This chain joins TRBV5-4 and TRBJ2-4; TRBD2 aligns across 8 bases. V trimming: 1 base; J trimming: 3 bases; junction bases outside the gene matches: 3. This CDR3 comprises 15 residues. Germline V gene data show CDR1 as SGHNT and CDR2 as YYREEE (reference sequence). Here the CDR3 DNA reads TGTGCCAGCAGCTTGACTAGCGGCGGCAAAAACATTCAGTACTTC. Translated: CASSLTSGGKNIQYF. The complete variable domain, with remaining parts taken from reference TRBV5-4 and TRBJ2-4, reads ETGVTQSPTHLIKTRGQQVTLRCSSQSGHNTVSWYQQALGQGPQFIFQYYREEENGRGNFPPRFSGLQFPNYSSELNVNALELDDSALYLCASSLTSGGKNIQYFGAGTRLSVL.

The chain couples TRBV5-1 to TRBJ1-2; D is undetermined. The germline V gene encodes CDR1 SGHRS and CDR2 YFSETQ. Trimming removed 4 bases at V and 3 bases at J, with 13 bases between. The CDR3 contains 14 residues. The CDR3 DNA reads TGCGCCAGCAGCCCGACCGGGGATTACTATGGCTACACCTTC. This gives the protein CASSPTGDYYGYTF. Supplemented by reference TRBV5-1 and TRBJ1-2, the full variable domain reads KAGVTQTPRYLIKTRGQQVTLSCSPISGHRSVSWYQQTPGQGLQFLFEYFSETQRNKGNFPGRFSGRQFSNSRSEMNVSTLELGDSALYLCASSPTGDYYGYTFGSGTRLTVV.

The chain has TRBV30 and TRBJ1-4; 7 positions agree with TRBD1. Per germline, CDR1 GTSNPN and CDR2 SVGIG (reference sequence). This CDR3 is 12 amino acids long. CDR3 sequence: CATGQFDGKLFF. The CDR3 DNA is TGTGCAACGGGACAGTTTGATGGGAAACTGTTTTTT.

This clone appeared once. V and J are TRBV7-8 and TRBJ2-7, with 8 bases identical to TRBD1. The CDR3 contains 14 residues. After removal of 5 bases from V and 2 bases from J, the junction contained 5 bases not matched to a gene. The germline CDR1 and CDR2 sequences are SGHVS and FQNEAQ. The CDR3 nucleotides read TGTGCCAGCAGCCTACAGGGGGTGGCCTACGAGCAGTACTTC. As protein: CASSLQGVAYEQYF. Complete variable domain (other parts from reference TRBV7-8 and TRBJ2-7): GAGVSQSPRYKVAKRGQDVALRCDPISGHVSLFWYQQALGQGPEFLTYFQNEAQLDKSGLPSDRFFAERPEGSVSTLKIQRTQQEDSAVYLCASSLQGVAYEQYFGPGTRLTVT.

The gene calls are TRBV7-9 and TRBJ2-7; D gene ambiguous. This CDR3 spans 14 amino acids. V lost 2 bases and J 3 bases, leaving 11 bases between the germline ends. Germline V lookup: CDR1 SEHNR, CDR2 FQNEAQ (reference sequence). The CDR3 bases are TGTGCCAGCAGCTTATCGACAAAAAACTACGAGCAGTACTTC. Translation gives CASSLSTKNYEQYF.

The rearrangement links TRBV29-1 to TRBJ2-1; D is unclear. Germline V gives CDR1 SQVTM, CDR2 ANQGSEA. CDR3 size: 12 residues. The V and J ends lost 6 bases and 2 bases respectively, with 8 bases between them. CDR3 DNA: TGCAGCGTCCCGTGGCCCTACAATGAGCAGTTCTTC. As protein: CSVPWPYNEQFF.

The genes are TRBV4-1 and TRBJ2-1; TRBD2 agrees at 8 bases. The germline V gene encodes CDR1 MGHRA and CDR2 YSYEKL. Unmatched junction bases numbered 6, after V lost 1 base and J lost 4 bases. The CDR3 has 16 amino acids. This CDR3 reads CASSQVAGGSYNEQFF. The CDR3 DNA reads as TGCGCCAGCAGCCAAGTCGCGGGAGGTTCGTACAATGAGCAGTTCTTC.

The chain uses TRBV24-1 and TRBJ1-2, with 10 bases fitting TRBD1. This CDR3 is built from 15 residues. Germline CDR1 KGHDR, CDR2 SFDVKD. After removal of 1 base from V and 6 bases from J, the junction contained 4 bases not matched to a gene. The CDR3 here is CATSDFRDRGDGYTF. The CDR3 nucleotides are TGTGCCACCAGTGATTTCCGGGACAGGGGTGATGGCTACACCTTC.

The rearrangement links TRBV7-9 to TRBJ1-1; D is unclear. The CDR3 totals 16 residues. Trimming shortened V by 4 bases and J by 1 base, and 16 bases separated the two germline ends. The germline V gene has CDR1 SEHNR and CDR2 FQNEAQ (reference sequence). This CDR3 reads CASSSGLRISNTEAFF. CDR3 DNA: TGTGCCAGCAGCTCCGGACTGCGGATATCGAACACTGAAGCTTTCTTT.

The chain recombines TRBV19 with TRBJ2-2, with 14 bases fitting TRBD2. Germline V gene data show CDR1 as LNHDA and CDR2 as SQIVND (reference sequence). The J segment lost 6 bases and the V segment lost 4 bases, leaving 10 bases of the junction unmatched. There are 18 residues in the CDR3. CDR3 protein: CASSNDGTSGSRAGELFF. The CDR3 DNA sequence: TGTGCCAGTAGTAACGATGGGACTAGCGGGAGTAGGGCCGGGGAGCTGTTTTTT. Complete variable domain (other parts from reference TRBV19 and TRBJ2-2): DGGITQSPKYLFRKEGQNVTLSCEQNLNHDAMYWYRQDPGQGLRLIYYSQIVNDFQKGDIAEGYSVSREKKESFPLTVTSAQKNPTAFYLCASSNDGTSGSRAGELFFGEGSRLTVL.